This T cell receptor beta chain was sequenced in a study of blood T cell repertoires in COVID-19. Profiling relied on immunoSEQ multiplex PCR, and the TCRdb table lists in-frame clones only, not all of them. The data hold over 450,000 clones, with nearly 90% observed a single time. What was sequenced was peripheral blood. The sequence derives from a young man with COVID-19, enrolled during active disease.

CDR3 nucleotide sequence: TGTGCCAGCAGCTTCGGGAATAGCAATCAGCCCCAGCATTTT. Translation gives CASSFGNSNQPQHF. The chain couples TRBV11-2 to TRBJ1-5; D not certain. This CDR3 has 14 residues. Trimming removed 3 bases from V and 0 bases from J, with 6 bases in between. From germline, CDR1 is SGHAT and CDR2 FQNNGV.